Each of the 22 T cell receptor beta chains below was sequenced from the same sample in a study of control samples from healthy donors and cancer patients (dated by TCRdb to the early 2020s). Libraries were made using the immunoSEQ multiplex PCR assay. TCRdb took over this immuneACCESS table, retaining in-frame rearrangements with V and J assigned. Such tables are incomplete; in checked studies, under half of the missing clones stem from an unresolved V gene, and the remainder is unexplained. The sample contains fewer than 90,000 clones, approximately 90% of them found a single time. 1.9% of the sample goes to the ten largest clones. Sequencing was performed on PBMCs. The receptors come from a woman aged 60-75 years with head and neck cancer.

The rearrangement joins TRBV10-2 to TRBJ2-5; D unclear. This CDR3 spans 13 amino acids. V was cut by 2 bases and J by 4 bases, with 8 bases left in between. Germline lookup yields CDR1 WSHSY and CDR2 SAAADI. The DNA of the CDR3 is TGCGCCAGCAGTGAGATGGACCCAGAGACCCAGTACTTC. Amino acids: CASSEMDPETQYF.

The gene calls are TRBV18 and TRBJ1-2; 10 nucleotides match TRBD1. Germline lookup yields CDR1 KGHSH and CDR2 LQKENI. The CDR3 contains 13 residues. J gave up 8 bases and V 3 bases, and 3 bases lay outside the gene matches. The CDR3 region has the DNA TGTGCCAGCTCACCGGGACAGGGGACCGGCTACACCTTC. Encoded protein: CASSPGQGTGYTF.

This sequence joins TRBV5-4 and TRBJ2-5; 10 nucleotides agree with TRBD1. This CDR3 contains 15 residues. Germline loops: CDR1 SGHNT, CDR2 YYREEE (reference sequence). V gave up 3 bases and J gave up 5 bases; unmatched junction bases: 7. In DNA, the CDR3 is TGTGCCAGCAGCTCACCCCGGACAGGGGGGGAGACCCAGTACTTC. Protein product: CASSSPRTGGETQYF.

Only a few counts were recorded for this clone. V is TRBV6-5 and J is TRBJ2-2, with D hard to call. This CDR3 has 15 amino acids. With 6 bases removed from V and 0 bases from J, the gap between germline ends came to 11 bases. Germline CDR1 is MNHEY and CDR2 is SVGAGI. Here the CDR3 reads CASRLDGSNTGELFF. Here the CDR3 DNA reads TGTGCCAGCAGATTGGACGGATCGAACACCGGGGAGCTGTTTTTT.

The V and J genes are TRBV19 and TRBJ2-2, with D maybe TRBD2 (6 bases). V dropped 9 bases and J dropped 7 bases, with 18 bases sitting between them. Germline CDR1 and CDR2: LNHDA and SQIVND (reference sequence). The CDR3 spans 14 residues. The CDR3 DNA reads as TGTGCCAGCCGAATCGTGCGGGACGACGGGGAGCTGTTTTTT. It translates to CASRIVRDDGELFF.

The chain uses TRBV7-9 and TRBJ2-7; TRBD1 aligns across 8 bases. The CDR3 runs 13 residues. Germline V gene lookup returns CDR1 SEHNR and CDR2 FQNEAQ (reference sequence). V was clipped by 5 bases and J by 6 bases; unmatched bases: 6. The CDR3 loop is CASSAAGGVEQYF. DNA for the CDR3: TGTGCCAGCAGCGCCGCAGGGGGCGTCGAGCAGTACTTC.

The chain couples TRBV10-3 to TRBJ1-1; D may be TRBD1 (5 bases). The CDR3 contains 12 residues. The germline CDR1 and CDR2 sequences are ENHRY and SYGVKD. The V and J ends lost 10 bases and 3 bases respectively, with 12 bases between them. In nucleotides, the CDR3 is TGTGCCACGGGGCTGAGGGACACTGAAGCTTTCTTT. Amino acids: CATGLRDTEAFF.

Worth noting for this clone: The same CDR3 can be traced to other DNA sequences in this sample. Here the CDR3 DNA reads TGTGCCAGCAGCTTAGGGTACGGGACCCAGTACTTC. Its protein is CASSLGYGTQYF. This chain connects TRBV7-9 to TRBJ2-5; D gene uncertain. Trimming removed 1 base at V and 7 bases at J, with 7 bases between. Germline values: CDR1 SEHNR, CDR2 FQNEAQ (reference sequence). The CDR3 covers 12 residues. The full variable domain, completed using reference TRBV7-9 and TRBJ2-5, is DTGVSQNPRHKITKRGQNVTFRCDPISEHNRLYWYRQTLGQGPEFLTYFQNEAQLEKSRLLSDRFSAERPKGSFSTLEIQRTEQGDSAMYLCASSLGYGTQYFGPGTRLLVL.

V gene TRBV5-8 combines with J gene TRBJ2-7, with 11 bases fitting TRBD2. The CDR3 extends over 16 amino acids. Germline trimming cut 4 bases from V and 5 bases from J; bases unmatched to any gene: 11. Germline lookup yields CDR1 SGHTS and CDR2 YDEGEE. The CDR3 sequence: CASSPVGTSGSHEQYF. In DNA form, the CDR3 reads TGTGCCAGCAGCCCGGTGGGGACTAGCGGATCCCACGAGCAGTACTTC. The whole variable domain, remainder taken from reference TRBV5-8 and TRBJ2-7, is EAGVTQSPTHLIKTRGQQATLRCSPISGHTSVYWYQQALGLGLQFLLWYDEGEERNRGNFPPRFSGRQFPNYSSELNVNALELEDSALYLCASSPVGTSGSHEQYFGPGTRLTVT.

V gene TRBV7-2 combines with J gene TRBJ2-3; D could derive from TRBD1 or TRBD2 (6 bases each). Trimming took off 5 bases at V and 4 bases at J, with 16 bases between the two ends. Per germline, CDR1 SGHTA and CDR2 FQGNSA. The CDR3 is 15 amino acids. CDR3 DNA: TGTGCCAGCAGCATCCGAGGGGGGTTTTCAGATACGCAGTATTTT. Protein sequence: CASSIRGGFSDTQYF. Full variable domain (rest looked up from reference TRBV7-2 and TRBJ2-3): GAGVSQSPSNKVTEKGKDVELRCDPISGHTALYWYRQSLGQGLEFLIYFQGNSAPDKSGLPSDRFSAERTGGSVSTLTIQRTQQEDSAVYLCASSIRGGFSDTQYFGPGTRLTVL.

J is TRBJ1-1 and V is TRBV7-9, with 9 bases identical to TRBD1. Per the germline V gene, CDR1 is SEHNR and CDR2 is FQNEAQ (reference sequence). This CDR3 is built from 15 residues. V shed 1 base, J shed 3 bases, and the junction held 3 bases outside the gene matches. The CDR3 loop is CASSLGRTGDTEAFF. In DNA form, the CDR3 reads TGTGCCAGCAGCTTAGGTAGGACAGGGGACACTGAAGCTTTCTTT.

DNA for the CDR3: TGTGCCAGCAGTTTGGACAGGATGAATTCACCCCTCCACTTT. This gives the protein CASSLDRMNSPLHF. The rearrangement joins TRBV28 to TRBJ1-6; the match to TRBD1 covers 7 bases. Germline assignment: CDR1 MDHEN and CDR2 SYDVKM. The CDR3 length is 14 residues. V was clipped by 3 bases and J by 7 bases; unmatched bases: 3.

The chain links TRBV7-3 to TRBJ2-7; 7 bases align to TRBD1. CDR3 length: 13 residues. Per germline, CDR1 SGHTA and CDR2 FQGTGA. Unmatched junction bases numbered 4, after V lost 5 bases and J lost 3 bases. The CDR3 region is CASSQGQSYEQYF. The CDR3, as DNA: TGTGCCAGCAGCCAGGGACAGAGCTACGAGCAGTACTTC. The variable domain in full, with the rest retrieved from reference TRBV7-3 and TRBJ2-7, is GAGVSQTPSNKVTEKGKYVELRCDPISGHTALYWYRQSLGQGPEFLIYFQGTGAADDSGLPNDRFFAVRPEGSVSTLKIQRTERGDSAVYLCASSQGQSYEQYFGPGTRLTVT.

CDR3 residues: CASKQGTTNTGELFF. CDR3 in DNA: TGTGCCAGCAAGCAGGGAACTACGAACACCGGGGAGCTGTTTTTT. The chain employs TRBV27 and TRBJ2-2; a possible D gene is TRBD1 (5 bases). This CDR3 comprises 15 residues. From germline, CDR1 is MNHEY and CDR2 SMNVEV (reference sequence). The V end lost 7 bases, the J end lost 0 bases, and 12 bases lay between the germline ends.

The V call is TRBV6-5, the J call TRBJ1-2; the match to TRBD1 covers 7 bases. V dropped 6 bases and J dropped 2; count of bases not matched to a gene: 3. Germline assignment: CDR1 MNHEY and CDR2 SVGAGI. CDR3 length: 13 residues. CDR3 sequence: CASRPGQNYGYTF. The CDR3 region has the DNA TGTGCCAGCAGACCGGGACAGAACTATGGCTACACCTTC.

The chain joins TRBV4-3 to TRBJ1-4; weak D call: TRBD1 (5 bases). Germline V gene lookup returns CDR1 LGHNA and CDR2 YSLEER. The CDR3 spans 15 residues. Trimming shortened V by 1 base and J by 4 bases, and 10 bases separated the two germline ends. The CDR3 protein is CASSQAETDNEKLFF. Written as DNA, the CDR3 is TGCGCCAGCAGCCAAGCGGAGACAGATAATGAAAAACTGTTTTTT.

The rearrangement joins TRBV19 to TRBJ2-1, with 9 bases identical to TRBD2. The V and J ends lost 5 bases and 0 bases, in that order; junction bases with no gene match: 14. The CDR3 spans 19 residues. The V gene's germline CDR1 is LNHDA and CDR2 SQIVND (reference sequence). CDR3 coding DNA: TGTGCCAGTAGTTCGCCTTGGGCTAGCGGGATGAGCTCCTACAATGAGCAGTTCTTC. Amino acids: CASSSPWASGMSSYNEQFF.

This clone has only a few counts. The chain is built from TRBV30 and TRBJ1-4, with 8 bases matching TRBD1. Germline V gene sequence: CDR1 GTSNPN, CDR2 SVGIG (reference sequence). J gave up 5 bases and V 2 bases, and 13 bases lay outside the gene matches. There are 17 residues in the CDR3. Here the CDR3 reads CAWSFSGQVGVNEKLFF. The CDR3 bases are TGTGCCTGGAGTTTTTCGGGACAGGTGGGGGTAAATGAAAAACTGTTTTTT.

The CDR3 coding sequence is TGTGCCAGCAGGCCCGCGGCCTCCTACAATGAGCAGTTCTTC. This encodes CASRPAASYNEQFF. The chain recombines TRBV28 with TRBJ2-1, with D hard to call. Trimming stripped 6 bases from V and 0 bases from J, with 9 bases between. Germline lookup yields CDR1 MDHEN and CDR2 SYDVKM. The CDR3 has 14 residues.

The V gene is TRBV5-4, the J gene TRBJ2-7; D unresolved. Trimming stripped 2 bases from V and 2 bases from J, with 8 bases between. The CDR3 covers 13 residues. CDR1 SGHNT and CDR2 YYREEE come from the germline V gene (reference sequence). This CDR3 is CASSFLGTYEQYF. The CDR3 DNA is TGTGCCAGCAGCTTTCTAGGAACCTACGAGCAGTACTTC.

The rearrangement joins TRBV5-1 to TRBJ2-7; 7 bases are shared with TRBD2. After removal of 2 bases from V and 0 bases from J, the junction contained 5 bases not matched to a gene. CDR1 SGHRS and CDR2 YFSETQ come from the germline V gene. The CDR3 runs 15 residues. The CDR3 DNA sequence: TGCGCCAGCAGCTTTCAGGGCGGGGGCTCCTACGAGCAGTACTTC. Its translation is CASSFQGGGSYEQYF.

The chain recombines TRBV27 with TRBJ2-4, with TRBD2 matching 8 bases. CDR1 is MNHEY and CDR2 is SMNVEV in the germline V gene (reference sequence). The CDR3 is made up of 16 amino acids. V was pared by 4 bases and J by 5 bases, with 10 bases of the junction left unmatched. Written as DNA, the CDR3 is TGTGCCAGCAGTTGGGGGTGGGCTAGCGGGCAAAACATTCAGTACTTC. Its protein product is CASSWGWASGQNIQYF.